This TCR beta chain was captured by sequencing in a study of CD8 T cells in ankylosing spondylitis. Study-level results: Eight highly homologous variants formed a TCR beta motif that appeared characteristic of ankylosing spondylitis blood. Researchers reportedly found disease-linked clones significantly enriched in matched ankylosing spondylitis synovial fluid.

This clonotype came up many times. Its antigen is unknown. TCRdb passed the 5' RACE reads through MiXCR, listing each CDR3 protein once. The sample records under 250,000 distinct CDR3 sequences, 6% to 8% being singletons. The CDR3 contains 13 residues. Germline V gene lookup returns CDR1 SGHRS and CDR2 YFSETQ. The junction had 4 bases not matched to a gene; V was cut back by 4 bases and J by 3 bases. The material sequenced was blood, either unsorted or a sorted T cell fraction (not recorded which). This receptor was taken from a male donor with ankylosing spondylitis. The genes are TRBV5-1 and TRBJ2-7; 7 bases align to TRBD2. CDR3 region: CASSPAGIYEQYF. The CDR3 region has the DNA TGCGCCAGCAGCCCAGCGGGGATCTACGAGCAGTACTTC.